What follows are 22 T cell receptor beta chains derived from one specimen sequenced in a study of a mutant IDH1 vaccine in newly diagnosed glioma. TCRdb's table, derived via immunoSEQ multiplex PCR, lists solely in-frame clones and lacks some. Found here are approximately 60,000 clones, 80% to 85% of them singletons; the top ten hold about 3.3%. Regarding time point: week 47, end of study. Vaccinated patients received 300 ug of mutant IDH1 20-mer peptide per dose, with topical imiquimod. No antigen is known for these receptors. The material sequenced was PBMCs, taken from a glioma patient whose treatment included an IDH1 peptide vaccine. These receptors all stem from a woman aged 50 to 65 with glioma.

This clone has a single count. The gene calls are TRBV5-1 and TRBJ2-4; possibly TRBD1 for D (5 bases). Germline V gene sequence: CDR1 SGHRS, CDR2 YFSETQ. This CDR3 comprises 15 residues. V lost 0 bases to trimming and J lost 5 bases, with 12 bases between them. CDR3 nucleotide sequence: TGCGCCAGCAGCTTGGCTTTAAGGGGCGAAAACATTCAGTACTTC. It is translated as CASSLALRGENIQYF.

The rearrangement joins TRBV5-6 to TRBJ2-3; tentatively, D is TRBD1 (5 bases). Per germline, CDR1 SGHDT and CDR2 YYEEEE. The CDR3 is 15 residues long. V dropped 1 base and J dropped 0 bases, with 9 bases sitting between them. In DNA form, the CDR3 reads TGTGCCAGCAGCTTGATCTCAGGGAGCACAGATACGCAGTATTTT. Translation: CASSLISGSTDTQYF.

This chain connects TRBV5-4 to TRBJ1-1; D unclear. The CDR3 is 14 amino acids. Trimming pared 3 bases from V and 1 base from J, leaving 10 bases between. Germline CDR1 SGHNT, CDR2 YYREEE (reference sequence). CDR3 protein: CASSSGGRNTEAFF. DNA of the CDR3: TGTGCCAGCAGCTCAGGTGGCCGGAACACTGAAGCTTTCTTT.

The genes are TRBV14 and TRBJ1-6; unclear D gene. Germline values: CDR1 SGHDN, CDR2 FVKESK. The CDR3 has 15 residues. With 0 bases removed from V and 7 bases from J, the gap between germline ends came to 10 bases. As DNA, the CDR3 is TGTGCCAGCAGCCAAGACAGAGGGCGGAATTCACCCCTCCACTTT. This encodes CASSQDRGRNSPLHF. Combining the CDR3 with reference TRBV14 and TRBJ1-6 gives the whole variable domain EAGVTQFPSHSVIEKGQTVTLRCDPISGHDNLYWYRRVMGKEIKFLLHFVKESKQDESGMPNNRFLAERTGGTYSTLKVQPAELEDSGVYFCASSQDRGRNSPLHFGNGTRLTVT.

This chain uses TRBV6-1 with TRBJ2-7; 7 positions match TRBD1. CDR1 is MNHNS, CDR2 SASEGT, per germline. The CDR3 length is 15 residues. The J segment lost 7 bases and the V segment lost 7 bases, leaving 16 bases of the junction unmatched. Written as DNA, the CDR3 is TGTGCCAGCACCTTAGGACAGGTAACGCTGATGGAGCAGTACTTC. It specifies CASTLGQVTLMEQYF.

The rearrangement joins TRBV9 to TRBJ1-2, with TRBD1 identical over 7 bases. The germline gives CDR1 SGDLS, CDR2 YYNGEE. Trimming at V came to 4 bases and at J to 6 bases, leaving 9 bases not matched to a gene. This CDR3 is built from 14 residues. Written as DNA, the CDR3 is TGTGCCAGCAGCACAGGGACAGTTTCCCATGGCTACACCTTC. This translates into CASSTGTVSHGYTF.

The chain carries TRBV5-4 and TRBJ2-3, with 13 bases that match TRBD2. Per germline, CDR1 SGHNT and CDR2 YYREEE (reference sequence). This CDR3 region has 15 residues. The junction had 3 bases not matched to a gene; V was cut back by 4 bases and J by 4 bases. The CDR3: CASSQGLAGSDTQYF. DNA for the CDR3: TGTGCCAGCAGCCAGGGACTAGCGGGGTCAGATACGCAGTATTTT. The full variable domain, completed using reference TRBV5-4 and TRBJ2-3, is ETGVTQSPTHLIKTRGQQVTLRCSSQSGHNTVSWYQQALGQGPQFIFQYYREEENGRGNFPPRFSGLQFPNYSSELNVNALELDDSALYLCASSQGLAGSDTQYFGPGTRLTVL.

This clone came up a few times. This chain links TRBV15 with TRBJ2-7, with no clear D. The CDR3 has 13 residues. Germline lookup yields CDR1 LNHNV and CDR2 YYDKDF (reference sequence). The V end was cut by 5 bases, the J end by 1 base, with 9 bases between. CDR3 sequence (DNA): TGTGCCACCAGCCTTACGGTATCCTACGAGCAGTACTTC. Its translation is CATSLTVSYEQYF.

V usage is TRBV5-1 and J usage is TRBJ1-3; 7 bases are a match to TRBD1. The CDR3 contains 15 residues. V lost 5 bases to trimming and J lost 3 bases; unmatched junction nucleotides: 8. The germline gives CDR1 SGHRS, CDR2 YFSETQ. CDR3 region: CASRSTGEGGNTIYF. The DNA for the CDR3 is TGCGCCAGCAGGTCTACAGGGGAAGGTGGAAACACCATATATTTT.

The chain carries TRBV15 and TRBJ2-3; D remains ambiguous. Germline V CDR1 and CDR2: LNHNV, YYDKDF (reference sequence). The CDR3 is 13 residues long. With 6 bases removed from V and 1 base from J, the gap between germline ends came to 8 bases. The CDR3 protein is CATSMTGTDTQYF. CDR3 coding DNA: TGTGCCACCAGTATGACGGGCACAGATACGCAGTATTTT.

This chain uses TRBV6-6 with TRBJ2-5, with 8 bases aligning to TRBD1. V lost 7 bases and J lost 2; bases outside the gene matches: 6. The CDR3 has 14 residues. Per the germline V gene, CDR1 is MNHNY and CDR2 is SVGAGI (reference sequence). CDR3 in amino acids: CASIPGTGQETQYF. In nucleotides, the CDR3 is TGTGCCAGCATCCCGGGGACAGGTCAAGAGACCCAGTACTTC.

The CDR3 nucleotides read TGTGCCAGCAGTCCACCGGGGGGTGTTATCGGGCAGTACTTC. Its protein is CASSPPGGVIGQYF. The V gene is TRBV6-5, the J gene TRBJ2-7; 7 nucleotides match TRBD2. The CDR3 runs 14 residues. After removal of 5 bases from V and 9 bases from J, the junction contained 13 bases not matched to a gene. Germline V CDR1 and CDR2: MNHEY, SVGAGI.

CDR3 DNA sequence: TGTGCCAGCACAGGTAGCAGCAATCAGCCCCAGCATTTT. Amino acid sequence: CASTGSSNQPQHF. This chain uses TRBV19 with TRBJ1-5, with D possibly matching TRBD1 (5 bases). The V gene's germline CDR1 is LNHDA and CDR2 SQIVND (reference sequence). V dropped 9 bases and J dropped 1 base, with 10 bases sitting between them. The CDR3 runs 13 residues.

CDR3 sequence (DNA): TGTGCCACCAGCAGAGATTACGGGAGCTCCGTGAAGACCCAGTACTTC. Its protein is CATSRDYGSSVKTQYF. The V and J genes are TRBV15 and TRBJ2-5; a weak D match, TRBD2 (6 bases). CDR3 length: 16 residues. Germline-derived CDR1 and CDR2 are LNHNV and YYDKDF (reference sequence). Trimming cost V 0 bases and J 6 bases, with 17 bases left between them.

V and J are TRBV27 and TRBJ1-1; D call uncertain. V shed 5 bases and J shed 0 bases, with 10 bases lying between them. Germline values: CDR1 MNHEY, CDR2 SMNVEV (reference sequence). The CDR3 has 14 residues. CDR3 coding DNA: TGTGCCAGCAGTGCCCCAGGTCTGAACACTGAAGCTTTCTTT. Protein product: CASSAPGLNTEAFF.

CDR3 nucleotide sequence: TGTGCCAGTAGTCCGGGAGGCAGACACTACGAGCAGTACTTC. It codes for CASSPGGRHYEQYF. The chain carries TRBV19 and TRBJ2-7; 7 bases are shared with TRBD2. Germline CDR1 reads LNHDA; CDR2 reads SQIVND (reference sequence). The CDR3 has 14 residues. The junction had 7 bases not matched to a gene; V was cut back by 5 bases and J by 3 bases.

This CDR3 is CASSATSGGQNGGELFF. The CDR3 DNA follows: TGTGCCAGCAGCGCCACTAGCGGGGGGCAAAATGGCGGGGAGCTGTTTTTT. V gene TRBV9 combines with J gene TRBJ2-2; 12 bases match TRBD2. V shed 3 bases, J shed 7 bases, and the junction held 10 bases outside the gene matches. Germline V lookup: CDR1 SGDLS, CDR2 YYNGEE. The CDR3 sequence is 17 residues long.

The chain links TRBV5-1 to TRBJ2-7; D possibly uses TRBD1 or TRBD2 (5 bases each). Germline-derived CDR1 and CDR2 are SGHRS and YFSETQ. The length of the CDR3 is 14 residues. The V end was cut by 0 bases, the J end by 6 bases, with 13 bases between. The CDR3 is CASSLGTVGVEQYF. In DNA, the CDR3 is TGCGCCAGCAGCTTGGGGACGGTGGGGGTCGAGCAGTACTTC.

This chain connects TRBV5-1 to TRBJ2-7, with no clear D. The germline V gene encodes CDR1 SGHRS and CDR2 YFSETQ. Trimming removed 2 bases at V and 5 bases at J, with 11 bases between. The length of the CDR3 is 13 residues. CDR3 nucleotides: TGCGCCAGCAGCTTCTCTTCCAAGGACGAGCAGTACTTC. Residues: CASSFSSKDEQYF. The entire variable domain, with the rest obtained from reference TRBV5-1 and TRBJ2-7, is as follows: KAGVTQTPRYLIKTRGQQVTLSCSPISGHRSVSWYQQTPGQGLQFLFEYFSETQRNKGNFPGRFSGRQFSNSRSEMNVSTLELGDSALYLCASSFSSKDEQYFGPGTRLTVT.

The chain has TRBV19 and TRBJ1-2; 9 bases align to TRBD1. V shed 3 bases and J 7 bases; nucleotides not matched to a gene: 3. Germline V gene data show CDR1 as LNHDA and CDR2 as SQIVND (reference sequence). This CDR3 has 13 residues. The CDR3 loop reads CASSMGQGGGYTF. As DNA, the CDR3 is TGTGCCAGTAGTATGGGACAGGGAGGTGGCTACACCTTC.

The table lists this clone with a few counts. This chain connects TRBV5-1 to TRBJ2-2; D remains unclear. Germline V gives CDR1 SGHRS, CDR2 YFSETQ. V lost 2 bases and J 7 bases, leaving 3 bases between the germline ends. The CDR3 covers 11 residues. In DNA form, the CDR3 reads TGCGCCAGCAGCTTCGGCGGGGAGCTGTTTTTT. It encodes CASSFGGELFF.

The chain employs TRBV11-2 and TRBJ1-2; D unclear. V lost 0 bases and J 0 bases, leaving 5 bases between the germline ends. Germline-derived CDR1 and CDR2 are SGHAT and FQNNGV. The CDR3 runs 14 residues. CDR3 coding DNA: TGTGCCAGCAGCTTAGAAGGCACTAACTATGGCTACACCTTC. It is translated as CASSLEGTNYGYTF.